These 22 T cell receptor beta chains share one sample of origin, sequenced in a study of vaccination and CD4 T cells after COVID-19. Sequence data for DNA of cultured CD4+ T cells were generated by the Oncomine TCR Beta short-read assay. MiXCR was run by TCRdb on the PCR reads, yielding one entry per CDR3 protein. The data hold about 16,000 distinct CDR3 sequences, with 45% to 50% observed a single time. No antigen has been assigned to these receptors. This sample's treatment: roughly ten-day PBMC culture with coronavirus spike peptide pools or control peptides (ViraFEST assay). The sample was CD4+ T cells from blood, cultured in vitro. These receptors all stem from a human donor who had recovered from COVID-19.

This clonotype was found a few times. V is TRBV7-8 and J is TRBJ1-3; D is unclear. Trimming pared 4 bases from V and 7 bases from J, leaving 11 bases between. The CDR3 totals 13 residues. CDR1 SGHVS and CDR2 FQNEAQ come from the germline V gene. In DNA, the CDR3 is TGTGCCAGCAGCTCCGCACCGGGGAACACCATATATTTT. It translates to CASSSAPGNTIYF.

V and J are TRBV6-2 or TRBV6-3 and TRBJ2-3, with a weak D call TRBD2 (6 bases). This CDR3 has 18 amino acids. V shed 0 bases and J shed 4 bases, with 20 bases lying between them. CDR1 is MNHEY, CDR2 SVGEGT, per germline. This CDR3 reads CASSYSLASAIRPDTQYF. CDR3 DNA sequence: TGTGCCAGCAGTTACTCGTTGGCTAGCGCCATTCGACCAGATACGCAGTATTTT.

V is TRBV7-9 and J is TRBJ1-3, with TRBD1 matching over 9 bases. V shed 5 bases, J shed 8 bases, and the junction held 7 bases outside the gene matches. From germline, CDR1 is SEHNR and CDR2 FQNEAQ (reference sequence). The CDR3 covers 14 residues. Here the CDR3 reads CASSRGQGKDTIYF. The CDR3, as DNA: TGTGCCAGCAGCCGCGGACAGGGGAAGGACACCATATATTTT.

This clonotype was detected only a few times. This chain joins TRBV10-3 and TRBJ2-5; 7 positions agree with TRBD1. CDR3 length equals 14 residues. V was clipped by 6 bases and J by 5 bases; unmatched bases: 9. The germline V gene has CDR1 ENHRY and CDR2 SYGVKD. The DNA for the CDR3 is TGTGCCATCAGGGGGGACAGAGCATGGGAGACCCAGTACTTC. Translating gives CAIRGDRAWETQYF.

The chain recombines TRBV6-1 with TRBJ1-2, with D possibly TRBD1 on 5 matching bases. The CDR3 totals 14 residues. Trimming stripped 7 bases from V and 5 bases from J, with 17 bases between. Germline CDR1 and CDR2: MNHNS and SASEGT. The CDR3 coding sequence is TGTGCCAGCAAAACCGGGCAGGGTTTATATGGCTACACCTTC. Protein product: CASKTGQGLYGYTF.

The chain couples TRBV5-4 to TRBJ2-3; weak D call: TRBD2 (5 bases). Germline assignment: CDR1 SGHNT and CDR2 YYREEE (reference sequence). The CDR3 is made up of 16 amino acids. The V and J ends lost 4 bases and 3 bases respectively, with 18 bases between them. The chain's CDR3 is CASSLPRGGRTDTQYF. The CDR3 DNA reads as TGTGCCAGCAGCCTCCCCCGGGGTGGTAGGACAGATACGCAGTATTTT.

The chain links TRBV5-1 to TRBJ2-7; 7 positions agree with TRBD2. After removal of 1 base from V and 0 bases from J, the junction contained 10 bases not matched to a gene. Germline V CDR1 and CDR2: SGHRS, YFSETQ. The CDR3 has 17 residues. CDR3 sequence: CASSLTLSSGPSYEQYF. CDR3 bases: TGCGCCAGCAGCTTGACTCTGTCTAGCGGCCCCTCCTACGAGCAGTACTTC. The full variable domain, its missing parts supplied by reference TRBV5-1 and TRBJ2-7, is KAGVTQTPRYLIKTRGQQVTLSCSPISGHRSVSWYQQTPGQGLQFLFEYFSETQRNKGNFPGRFSGRQFSNSRSEMNVSTLELGDSALYLCASSLTLSSGPSYEQYFGPGTRLTVT.

This clonotype turned up a few times. The chain links TRBV19 to TRBJ1-3, with a tentative D call TRBD1 (6 bases). Per the germline V gene, CDR1 is LNHDA and CDR2 is SQIVND (reference sequence). V was shortened by 4 bases and J by 2 bases, with 15 bases between the two germline ends. The CDR3 sequence is 16 residues long. The CDR3 DNA sequence: TGTGCCAGTAGTAGCCTGGGGGCAGGGACTGGAAACACCATATATTTT. Residues: CASSSLGAGTGNTIYF.

In its sample, this clonotype was seen a few times. This rearrangement joins TRBV30 to TRBJ1-5; weak D call: TRBD1 (5 bases). Trimming left V 2 bases short and J 1 base short, with 18 bases between. From germline, CDR1 is GTSNPN and CDR2 SVGIG (reference sequence). This CDR3 contains 17 residues. The CDR3 nucleotides read TGTGCCTGGAGTTCTAGGGAAGGGGTAGTAAGCAATCAGCCCCAGCATTTT. The encoded protein is CAWSSREGVVSNQPQHF.

The chain links TRBV11-2 to TRBJ2-1, with D perhaps matching TRBD1 (5 bases). The CDR3 length is 14 residues. Germline CDR1 reads SGHAT; CDR2 reads FQNNGV. The V end lost 4 bases, the J end lost 3 bases, and 10 bases lay between the germline ends. The CDR3 region is CASSSRVFYNEQFF. The CDR3 coding sequence is TGTGCCAGCAGCTCCAGGGTTTTCTACAATGAGCAGTTCTTC.

The sample holds a few counts of this clonotype. The V gene is TRBV7-2, the J gene TRBJ1-1, with unresolved D. The length of the CDR3 is 14 residues. With 5 bases removed from V and 5 bases from J, the gap between germline ends came to 15 bases. Germline CDR1 is SGHTA and CDR2 is FQGNSA. CDR3 nucleotide sequence: TGTGCCAGCAGCCGATATTGGACGAGGACTGAAGCTTTCTTT. Its protein is CASSRYWTRTEAFF. Full variable domain (remainder filled in from reference TRBV7-2 and TRBJ1-1): GAGVSQSPSNKVTEKGKDVELRCDPISGHTALYWYRQSLGQGLEFLIYFQGNSAPDKSGLPSDRFSAERTGGSVSTLTIQRTQQEDSAVYLCASSRYWTRTEAFFGQGTRLTVV.

This sequence joins TRBV9 and TRBJ2-5, with 9 nucleotides matching TRBD2. The CDR3 runs to 16 residues. V was pared by 0 bases and J by 5 bases, with 8 bases of the junction left unmatched. In germline, CDR1 is SGDLS, CDR2 YYNGEE. CDR3 DNA sequence: TGTGCCAGCAGCGTAGGGGGCGGGAGGGCGACTGAGACCCAGTACTTC. It codes for CASSVGGGRATETQYF.

This clonotype was counted only a few times. The chain employs TRBV6-5 and TRBJ1-2; 10 bases match TRBD1. V trimming: 1 base; J trimming: 7 bases; junction bases outside the gene matches: 9. The CDR3 length is 16 residues. Germline CDR1 is MNHEY and CDR2 is SVGAGI. DNA for the CDR3: TGTGCCAGCAGTTACTTTTCCCCGGACAGGGGGGGTGGCTACACCTTC. Translated, it gives CASSYFSPDRGGGYTF.

By share, this clonotype ranks as medium-sized. The chain carries TRBV7-2 and TRBJ1-6; D perhaps matches TRBD1 (6 bases). With 3 bases removed from V and 9 bases from J, the gap between germline ends came to 12 bases. The CDR3 length is 14 residues. Germline V gives CDR1 SGHTA, CDR2 FQGNSA. The CDR3 here is CASSLGAFSSPLHF. DNA for the CDR3: TGTGCCAGCAGCTTGGGGGCGTTCAGTTCACCCCTCCACTTT. Based on the CDR3 plus reference TRBV7-2 and TRBJ1-6, the full variable domain is GAGVSQSPSNKVTEKGKDVELRCDPISGHTALYWYRQSLGQGLEFLIYFQGNSAPDKSGLPSDRFSAERTGGSVSTLTIQRTQQEDSAVYLCASSLGAFSSPLHFGNGTRLTVT.

The rearrangement joins TRBV7-2 to TRBJ1-3; 11 bases are shared with TRBD1. CDR3 length equals 15 residues. Germline V gene data show CDR1 as SGHTA and CDR2 as FQGNSA. After removal of 2 bases from V and 9 bases from J, the junction contained 6 bases not matched to a gene. The CDR3 loop is CASSLPGQGECTIYF. The CDR3 region has the DNA TGTGCCAGCAGCTTACCGGGACAGGGGGAATGCACCATATATTTT.

This clonotype appeared a few times. The V and J genes are TRBV20-1 and TRBJ1-5; D might be TRBD1 (5 bases). The V end was cut by 0 bases, the J end by 4 bases, with 13 bases between. Germline V lookup: CDR1 DFQATT, CDR2 SNEGSKA (reference sequence). This CDR3 is built from 15 residues. The DNA of the CDR3 is TGCAGTGCTAGAGATGTAGGGGTGACTAATCAGCCCCAGCATTTT. Its protein is CSARDVGVTNQPQHF.

This clonotype was observed once. The V call is TRBV7-3, the J call TRBJ2-4; 8 bases are shared with TRBD2. This CDR3 spans 16 amino acids. From germline, CDR1 is SGHTA and CDR2 FQGTGA. V lost 3 bases, J lost 7 bases, and 11 bases stayed unmatched. In DNA, the CDR3 is TGTGCCAGCAGCTTGGGCGGGAGGAGTGTTGGGAACATTCAGTACTTC. It yields the protein CASSLGGRSVGNIQYF. Together with reference TRBV7-3 and TRBJ2-4, the CDR3 gives the full variable domain: GAGVSQTPSNKVTEKGKYVELRCDPISGHTALYWYRQSLGQGPEFLIYFQGTGAADDSGLPNDRFFAVRPEGSVSTLKIQRTERGDSAVYLCASSLGGRSVGNIQYFGAGTRLSVL.

The rearrangement uses TRBV6-2 or TRBV6-3 and TRBJ1-1, with D unresolved. The CDR3 runs to 13 residues. V was cut by 6 bases and J by 1 base, with 9 bases left in between. CDR1 and CDR2 (germline): MNHEY, SVGEGT. CDR3 bases: TGTGCCAGCAGAACACCGGAGAACACTGAAGCTTTCTTT. Protein sequence: CASRTPENTEAFF.

This clonotype was counted only a few times. The rearrangement uses TRBV5-8 and TRBJ2-2; TRBD2 is a possible D gene (6 bases). This CDR3 region has 16 residues. The germline gives CDR1 SGHTS, CDR2 YDEGEE. Trimming took 4 bases from V and 5 from J, leaving 18 bases between them. CDR3 sequence (DNA): TGTGCCAGCAGCCCATTCCGGACCCGGGGGACCGGGGAGCTGTTTTTT. Translated, it gives CASSPFRTRGTGELFF.

This clonotype turned up a few times. The J gene is TRBJ1-1, the V gene TRBV20-1; 7 bases align to TRBD1. With 3 bases clipped from V and 1 base from J, the junction kept 11 bases outside the gene matches. The CDR3 has 16 residues. The germline V gene has CDR1 DFQATT and CDR2 SNEGSKA (reference sequence). The CDR3 spells CSASIPDRAKNTEAFF. The CDR3 region has the DNA TGCAGTGCTAGTATACCCGACAGGGCGAAGAACACTGAAGCTTTCTTT.

The V call is TRBV12-3 or TRBV12-4, the J call TRBJ1-5; no clear D. Trimming took off 1 base at V and 4 bases at J, with 8 bases between the two ends. The CDR3 runs to 14 residues. The CDR3 DNA follows: TGTGCCAGCAGTTTAGTTTATTCAAATCAGCCCCAGCATTTT. Its protein product is CASSLVYSNQPQHF.

The V and J genes are TRBV6-1 and TRBJ2-1; 9 bases map to TRBD2. Trimming at V came to 10 bases and at J to 6 bases, leaving 10 bases not matched to a gene. CDR1 and CDR2 (germline): MNHNS, SASEGT. CDR3 length equals 14 residues. Here the CDR3 DNA reads TGTGCCACCTCCGGGACTAGCCTTGTCAATGAGCAGTTCTTC. It codes for CATSGTSLVNEQFF.